These 14 T cell receptor beta chains were sequenced from one sample in a study of Tregs in tolerant kidney transplant recipients. Profiled with immunoSEQ multiplex PCR; TCRdb holds only in-frame clones, not every one. Of tens of thousands of clones in the sample, 75% to 95% are singletons; the top ten hold around 0.7%. Sequenced material: Tregs from blood. Source of these receptors: a human donor in good health.

The chain combines TRBV5-1 with TRBJ1-2, with D possibly TRBD1 on 6 matching bases. The CDR3 is made up of 14 amino acids. Trimming took 3 bases from V and 4 from J, leaving 13 bases between them. The germline gives CDR1 SGHRS, CDR2 YFSETQ. The CDR3 DNA reads as TGCGCCAGCAGCTCCAACAGGGACTTCTATGGCTACACCTTC. As protein: CASSSNRDFYGYTF. Combining the CDR3 with reference TRBV5-1 and TRBJ1-2 gives the whole variable domain KAGVTQTPRYLIKTRGQQVTLSCSPISGHRSVSWYQQTPGQGLQFLFEYFSETQRNKGNFPGRFSGRQFSNSRSEMNVSTLELGDSALYLCASSSNRDFYGYTFGSGTRLTVV.

The V call is TRBV6-1, the J call TRBJ2-2; D gene ambiguous. The CDR3 length is 14 residues. In germline, CDR1 is MNHNS, CDR2 SASEGT. Trimming shortened V by 10 bases and J by 2 bases, and 14 bases separated the two germline ends. DNA for the CDR3: TGTGCCACCTGTCGAAGCCCCAACACCGGGGAGCTGTTTTTT. Amino acid sequence: CATCRSPNTGELFF.

The chain joins TRBV5-6 to TRBJ2-6, with D perhaps matching TRBD2 (5 bases). This CDR3 region has 16 residues. Trimming left V 7 bases short and J 3 bases short, with 17 bases between. CDR1 and CDR2 (germline): SGHDT, YYEEEE. CDR3 residues: CASGELGAFGANVLTF. In DNA, the CDR3 is TGTGCCAGCGGGGAACTAGGAGCATTTGGGGCCAACGTCCTGACTTTC.

V usage is TRBV11-2 and J usage is TRBJ1-2; D ambiguous. There are 14 residues in the CDR3. Deletions cut 1 base from V and 3 bases from J, with 9 bases between. In germline, CDR1 is SGHAT, CDR2 FQNNGV. In DNA, the CDR3 is TGTGCCAGCAGCTTAGCTCAGCGGGACTATGGCTACACCTTC. Translating it yields CASSLAQRDYGYTF.

V gene TRBV6-5 combines with J gene TRBJ1-2, with 10 bases aligning to TRBD1. This CDR3 comprises 15 residues. The V segment lost 4 bases and the J segment 1 base; nucleotides outside the gene matches: 3. The germline V gene encodes CDR1 MNHEY and CDR2 SVGAGI. Here the CDR3 reads CASSSRDRGNYGYTF. The CDR3 region has the DNA TGTGCCAGCAGTTCCCGGGACAGGGGTAACTATGGCTACACCTTC.

The table lists this clone with a count of one. This chain links TRBV2 with TRBJ1-5, with TRBD1 matching 7 bases. CDR1 and CDR2 (germline): SNHLY, FYNNEI. The CDR3 sequence is 12 residues long. J lost 6 bases, V lost 6 bases, and 2 bases had no gene match. The chain's CDR3 is CASRGDSQPQHF. CDR3 in DNA: TGTGCCAGCAGGGGGGACAGTCAGCCCCAGCATTTT.

CDR3 amino acids: CASSYSYRLGTDTQYF. CDR3 DNA sequence: TGTGCCAGCAGTTACTCGTACCGCTTGGGCACAGATACGCAGTATTTT. The genes are TRBV6-5 and TRBJ2-3; D gene unclear. The CDR3 extends over 16 amino acids. The germline V gene has CDR1 MNHEY and CDR2 SVGAGI. Trimming pared 0 bases from V and 1 base from J, leaving 11 bases between.

The chain joins TRBV18 to TRBJ2-5; D may be TRBD1 (5 bases). The germline gives CDR1 KGHSH, CDR2 LQKENI. The CDR3 sequence is 14 residues long. V lost 6 bases and J lost 3, with 14 bases in between. The CDR3 DNA sequence: TGTGCCAGCTCTCACCAGGGATGGGAAGAGACCCAGTACTTC. Its translation is CASSHQGWEETQYF.

Comment on this clone: One end of the junction does not line up with germline, which may come from a read error. V is TRBV25-1 and J is TRBJ2-7; 10 bases agree with TRBD1. Germline V lookup: CDR1 MGHDK, CDR2 SYGVNS. CDR3 length equals 15 residues. DNA of the CDR3: TGTGCCGGCAGTGATTTAGGGACAGGGGCGTACGAGCAGTACTTC. This translates into CAGSDLGTGAYEQYF.

The chain couples TRBV7-2 to TRBJ1-1; D remains ambiguous. V lost 3 bases, J lost 3 bases, and 5 bases lay in between. The V gene's germline CDR1 is SGHTA and CDR2 FQGNSA. The CDR3 is made up of 12 amino acids. CDR3 coding DNA: TGTGCCAGCAGCTTTATACACACTGAAGCTTTCTTT. Amino acids: CASSFIHTEAFF.

The rearrangement uses TRBV15 and TRBJ1-5; D is perhaps TRBD1 (5 bases). The length of the CDR3 is 16 residues. V was clipped by 1 base and J by 0 bases, with 10 bases between them. CDR1 LNHNV and CDR2 YYDKDF come from the germline V gene (reference sequence). Here the CDR3 DNA reads TGTGCCACCAGCAGAGGCCCCGGGGGTAGCAATCAGCCCCAGCATTTT. As protein: CATSRGPGGSNQPQHF.

The chain uses TRBV20-1 and TRBJ2-1, with D tentatively TRBD2 (5 bases). The germline V gene has CDR1 DFQATT and CDR2 SNEGSKA (reference sequence). The CDR3 covers 11 residues. CDR3 protein: CRVSRGSEQFF. The CDR3 DNA follows: TGCAGAGTTTCGCGAGGGTCTGAGCAGTTCTTC.

The genes are TRBV6-1 and TRBJ2-3; D not certain. Germline V lookup: CDR1 MNHNS, CDR2 SASEGT. The CDR3 runs to 15 residues. V lost 6 bases and J 1 base, leaving 14 bases between the germline ends. The CDR3 loop reads CASSNTGPRTDTQYF. For the CDR3, the DNA is TGTGCCAGCAGCAATACCGGGCCCCGCACAGATACGCAGTATTTT.

The rearrangement uses TRBV28 and TRBJ2-7, with D perhaps assigned TRBD1 or TRBD2 (5 bases each). V dropped 8 bases and J dropped 6 bases, with 17 bases sitting between them. Per germline, CDR1 MDHEN and CDR2 SYDVKM. This CDR3 contains 13 residues. DNA for the CDR3: TGTGCCAGCCAATTTGGGACCCTTCGCGAGCAGTACTTC. As protein: CASQFGTLREQYF.